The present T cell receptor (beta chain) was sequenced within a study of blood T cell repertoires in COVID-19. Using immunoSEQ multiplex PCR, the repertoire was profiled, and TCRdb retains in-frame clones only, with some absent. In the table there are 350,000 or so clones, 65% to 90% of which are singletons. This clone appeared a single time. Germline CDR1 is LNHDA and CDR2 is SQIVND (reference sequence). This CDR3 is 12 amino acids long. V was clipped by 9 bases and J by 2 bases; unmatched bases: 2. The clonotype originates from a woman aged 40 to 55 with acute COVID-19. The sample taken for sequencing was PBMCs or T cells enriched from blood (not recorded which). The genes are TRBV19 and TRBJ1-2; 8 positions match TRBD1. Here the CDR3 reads CASRDRNYGYTF. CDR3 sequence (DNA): TGTGCCAGCCGGGACAGGAACTATGGCTACACCTTC.